This T cell receptor beta chain derives from a study of radiotherapy plus CTLA-4 blockade in lung cancer. Study as a whole: Disease control reached 31%, with objective responses in less than 20%. The study, taken as a whole, reports: The best prediction of response reportedly came from early blood T cell clone dynamics, with interferon-beta. In blood, tumor-derived TCR clones expanded after radiotherapy plus ipilimumab.

For this clone: Its target is unknown.

Sequencing used immunoSEQ multiplex PCR; TCRdb keeps in-frame clones, though not all of them. The data show around 72,000 clones, roughly three quarters seen once. The source of this sequence is a human donor with non-small cell lung cancer who had a complete response to radiotherapy plus ipilimumab. The input for sequencing was peripheral blood, taken from a patient treated with radiotherapy plus ipilimumab.

In DNA, the CDR3 is TGTGCCAGCAGTTACGACAGTATCATCGGGGAGCTGTTTTTT. Translating gives CASSYDSIIGELFF. The chain has TRBV6-5 and TRBJ2-2; weak D call: TRBD1 (5 bases). The ends were cut back, 2 bases at V and 7 bases at J, with 11 bases in the middle. CDR1 and CDR2 from the germline V gene are MNHEY and SVGAGI. The CDR3 sequence is 14 residues long.